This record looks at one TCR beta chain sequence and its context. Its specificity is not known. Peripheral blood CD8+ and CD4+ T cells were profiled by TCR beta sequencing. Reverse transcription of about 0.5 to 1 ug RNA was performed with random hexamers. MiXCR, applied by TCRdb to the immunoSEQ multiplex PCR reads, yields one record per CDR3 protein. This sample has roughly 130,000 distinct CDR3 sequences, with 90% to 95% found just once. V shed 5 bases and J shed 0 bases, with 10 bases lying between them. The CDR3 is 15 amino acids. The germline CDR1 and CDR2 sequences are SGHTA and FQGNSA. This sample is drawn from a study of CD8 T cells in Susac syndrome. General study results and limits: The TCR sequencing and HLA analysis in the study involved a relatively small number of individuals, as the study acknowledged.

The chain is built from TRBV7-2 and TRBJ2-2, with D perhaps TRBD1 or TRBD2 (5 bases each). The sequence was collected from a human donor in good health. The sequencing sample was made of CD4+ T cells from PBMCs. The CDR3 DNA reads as TGTGCCAGCAGCCGGGACCAAGCGAACACCGGGGAGCTGTTTTTT. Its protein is CASSRDQANTGELFF.